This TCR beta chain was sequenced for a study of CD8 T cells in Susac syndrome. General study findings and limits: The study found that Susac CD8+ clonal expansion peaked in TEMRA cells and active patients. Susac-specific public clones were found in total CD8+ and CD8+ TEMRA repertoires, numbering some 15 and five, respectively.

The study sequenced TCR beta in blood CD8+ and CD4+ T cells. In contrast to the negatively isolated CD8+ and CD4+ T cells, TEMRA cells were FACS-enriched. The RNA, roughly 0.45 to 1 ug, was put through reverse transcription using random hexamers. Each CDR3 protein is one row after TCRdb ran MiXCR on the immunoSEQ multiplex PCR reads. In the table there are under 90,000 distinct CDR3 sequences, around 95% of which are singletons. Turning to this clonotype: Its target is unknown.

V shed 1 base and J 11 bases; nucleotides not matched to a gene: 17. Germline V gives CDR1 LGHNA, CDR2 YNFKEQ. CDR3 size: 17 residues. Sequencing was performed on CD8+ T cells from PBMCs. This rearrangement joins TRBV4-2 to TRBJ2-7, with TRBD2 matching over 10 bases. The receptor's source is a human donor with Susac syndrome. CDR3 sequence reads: CASSQVGAGGPGGWKYF. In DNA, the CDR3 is TGTGCCAGCAGCCAAGTAGGAGCGGGAGGGCCCGGTGGCTGGAAGTACTTC.